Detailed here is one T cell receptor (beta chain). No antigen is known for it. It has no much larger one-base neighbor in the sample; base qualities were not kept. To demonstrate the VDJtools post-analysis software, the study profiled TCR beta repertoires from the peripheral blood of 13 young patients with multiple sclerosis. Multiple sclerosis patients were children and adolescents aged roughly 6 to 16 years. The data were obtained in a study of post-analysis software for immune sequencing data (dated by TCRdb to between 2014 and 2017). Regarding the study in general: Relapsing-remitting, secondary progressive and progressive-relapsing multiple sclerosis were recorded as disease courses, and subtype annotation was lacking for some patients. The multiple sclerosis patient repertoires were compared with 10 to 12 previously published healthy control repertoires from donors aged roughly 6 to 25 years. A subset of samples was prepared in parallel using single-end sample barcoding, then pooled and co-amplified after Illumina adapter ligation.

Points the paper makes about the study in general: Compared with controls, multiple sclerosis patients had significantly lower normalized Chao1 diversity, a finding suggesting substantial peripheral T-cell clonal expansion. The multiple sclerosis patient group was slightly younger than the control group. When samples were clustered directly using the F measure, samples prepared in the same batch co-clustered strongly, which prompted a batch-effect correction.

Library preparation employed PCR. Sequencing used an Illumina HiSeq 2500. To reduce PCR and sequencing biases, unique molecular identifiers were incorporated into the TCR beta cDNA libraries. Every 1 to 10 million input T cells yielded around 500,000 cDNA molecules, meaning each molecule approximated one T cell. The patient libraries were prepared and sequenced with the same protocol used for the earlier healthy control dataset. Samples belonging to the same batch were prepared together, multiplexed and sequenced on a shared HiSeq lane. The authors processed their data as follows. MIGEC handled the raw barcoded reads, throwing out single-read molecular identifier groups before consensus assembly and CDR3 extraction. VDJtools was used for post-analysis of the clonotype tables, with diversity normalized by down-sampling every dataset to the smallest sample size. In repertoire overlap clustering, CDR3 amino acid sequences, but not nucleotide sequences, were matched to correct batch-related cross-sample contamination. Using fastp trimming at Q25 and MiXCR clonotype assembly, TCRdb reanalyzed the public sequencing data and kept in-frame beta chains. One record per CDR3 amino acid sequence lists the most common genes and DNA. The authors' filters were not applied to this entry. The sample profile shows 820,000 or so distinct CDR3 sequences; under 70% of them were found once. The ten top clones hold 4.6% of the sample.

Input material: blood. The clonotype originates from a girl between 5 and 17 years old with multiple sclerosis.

The DNA reads as follows: TGTGCCAGCAGCCAGCCAAGCGGGGGTACAGATACGCAGTATTTT. Its amino acids are CASSQPSGGTDTQYF. The rearrangement joined TRBV3-1 to TRBJ2-3, with 8 middle bases fitting TRBD2. From the cysteine through the phenylalanine, the CDR3 covers 15 amino acids. Only the CDR3 portion is preserved as DNA: 45 bases, with reading frame beginning at the first base. Trimming takes 3 bases off V and 3 bases off J; junction bases not matched to a gene: 5. Taken from the germline V gene (reference sequence), the CDR1 and CDR2 loops are LGHDT and YNNKEL.